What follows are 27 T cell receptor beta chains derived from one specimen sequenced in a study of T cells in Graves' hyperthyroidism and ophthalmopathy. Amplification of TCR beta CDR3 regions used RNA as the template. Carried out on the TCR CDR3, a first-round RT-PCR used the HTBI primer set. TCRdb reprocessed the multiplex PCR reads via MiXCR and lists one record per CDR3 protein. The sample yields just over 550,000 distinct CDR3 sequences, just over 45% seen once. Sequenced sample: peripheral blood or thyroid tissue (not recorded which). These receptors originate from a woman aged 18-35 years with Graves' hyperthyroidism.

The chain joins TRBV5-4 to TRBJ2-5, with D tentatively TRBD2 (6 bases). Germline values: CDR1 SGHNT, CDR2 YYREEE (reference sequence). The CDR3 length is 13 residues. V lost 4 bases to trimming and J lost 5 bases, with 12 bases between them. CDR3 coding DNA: TGTGCCAGCAGCCACTTTGGAGGGGAGACCCAGTACTTC. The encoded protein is CASSHFGGETQYF.

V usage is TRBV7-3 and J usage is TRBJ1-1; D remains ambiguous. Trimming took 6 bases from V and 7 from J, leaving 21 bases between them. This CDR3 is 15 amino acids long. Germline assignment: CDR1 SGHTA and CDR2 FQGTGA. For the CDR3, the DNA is TGTGCCAGCAGTCTGATCAGCACGGGATCATATGAAGCTTTCTTT. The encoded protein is CASSLISTGSYEAFF.

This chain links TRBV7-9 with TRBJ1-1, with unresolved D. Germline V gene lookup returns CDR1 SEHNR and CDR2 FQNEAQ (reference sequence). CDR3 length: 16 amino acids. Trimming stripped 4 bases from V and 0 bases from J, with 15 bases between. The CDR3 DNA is TGTGCCAGCAGCTCCGTTACAATACAGCTGAACACTGAAGCTTTCTTT. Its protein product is CASSSVTIQLNTEAFF. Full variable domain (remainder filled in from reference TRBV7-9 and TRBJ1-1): DTGVSQNPRHKITKRGQNVTFRCDPISEHNRLYWYRQTLGQGPEFLTYFQNEAQLEKSRLLSDRFSAERPKGSFSTLEIQRTEQGDSAMYLCASSSVTIQLNTEAFFGQGTRLTVV.

The CDR3 region has the DNA TGTGCCAGCAGCTTAACGTCGGGGGGTTCGAACACCGGGGAGCTGTTTTTT. This encodes CASSLTSGGSNTGELFF. This chain links TRBV7-3 with TRBJ2-2; 7 nucleotides line up with TRBD2. This CDR3 is 17 amino acids long. Germline CDR1 is SGHTA and CDR2 is FQGTGA. V shed 0 bases, J shed 0 bases, and the junction held 4 bases outside the gene matches.

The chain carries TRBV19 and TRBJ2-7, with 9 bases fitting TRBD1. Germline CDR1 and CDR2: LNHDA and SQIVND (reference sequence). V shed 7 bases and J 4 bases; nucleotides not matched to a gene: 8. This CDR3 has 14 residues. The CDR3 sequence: CASTTGGLPYEQYF. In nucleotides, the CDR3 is TGTGCCAGTACGACAGGGGGTCTACCATACGAGCAGTACTTC.

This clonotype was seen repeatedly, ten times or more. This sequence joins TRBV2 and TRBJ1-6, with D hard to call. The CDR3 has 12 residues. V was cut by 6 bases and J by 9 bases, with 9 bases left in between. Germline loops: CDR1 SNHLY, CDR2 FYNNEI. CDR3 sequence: CASSTWGSPLHF. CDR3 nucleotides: TGTGCCAGCAGCACCTGGGGTTCACCCCTCCACTTT.

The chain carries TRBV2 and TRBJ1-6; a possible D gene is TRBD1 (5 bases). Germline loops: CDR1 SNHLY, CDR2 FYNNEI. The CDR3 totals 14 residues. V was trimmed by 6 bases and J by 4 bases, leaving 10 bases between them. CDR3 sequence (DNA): TGTGCCAGCAGCTCGGGGACTTATAATTCACCCCTCCACTTT. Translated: CASSSGTYNSPLHF. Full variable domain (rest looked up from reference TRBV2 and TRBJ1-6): EPEVTQTPSHQVTQMGQEVILRCVPISNHLYFYWYRQILGQKVEFLVSFYNNEISEKSEIFDDQFSVERPDGSNFTLKIRSTKLEDSAMYFCASSSGTYNSPLHFGNGTRLTVT.

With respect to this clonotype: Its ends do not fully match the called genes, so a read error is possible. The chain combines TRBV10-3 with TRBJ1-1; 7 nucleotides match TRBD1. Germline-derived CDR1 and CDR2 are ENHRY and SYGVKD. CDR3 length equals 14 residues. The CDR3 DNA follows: TGTGCCAGCAGTCTCCAGGGGGAGGAAACTGAAGCTTTCTTT. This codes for CASSLQGEETEAFF.

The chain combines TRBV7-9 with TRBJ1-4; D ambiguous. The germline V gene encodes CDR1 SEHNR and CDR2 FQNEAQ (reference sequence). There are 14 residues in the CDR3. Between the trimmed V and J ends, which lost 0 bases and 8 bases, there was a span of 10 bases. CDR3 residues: CASSLAGMREKLFF. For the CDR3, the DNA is TGTGCCAGCAGCTTAGCAGGGATGAGAGAAAAACTGTTTTTT.

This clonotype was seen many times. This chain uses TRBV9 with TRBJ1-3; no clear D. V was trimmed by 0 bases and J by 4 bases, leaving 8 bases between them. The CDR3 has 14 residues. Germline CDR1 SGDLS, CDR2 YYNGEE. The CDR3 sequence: CASSVEGPGNTIYF. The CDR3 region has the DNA TGTGCCAGCAGCGTAGAAGGGCCGGGAAACACCATATATTTT.

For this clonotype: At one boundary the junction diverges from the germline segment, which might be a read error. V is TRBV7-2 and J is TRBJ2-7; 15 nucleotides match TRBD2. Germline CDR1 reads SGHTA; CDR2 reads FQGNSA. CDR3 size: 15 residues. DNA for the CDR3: TGCGCCAGCAGCCAAGCCGTGGGGACTAGCGGGAGGATAAGATTC. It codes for CASSQAVGTSGRIRF.

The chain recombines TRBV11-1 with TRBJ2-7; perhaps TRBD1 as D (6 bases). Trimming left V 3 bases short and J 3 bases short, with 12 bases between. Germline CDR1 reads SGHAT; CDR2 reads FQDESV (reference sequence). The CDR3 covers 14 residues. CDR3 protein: CASSLGAGDYEQYF. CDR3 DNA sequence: TGTGCCAGCAGCTTGGGGGCAGGAGACTACGAGCAGTACTTC.

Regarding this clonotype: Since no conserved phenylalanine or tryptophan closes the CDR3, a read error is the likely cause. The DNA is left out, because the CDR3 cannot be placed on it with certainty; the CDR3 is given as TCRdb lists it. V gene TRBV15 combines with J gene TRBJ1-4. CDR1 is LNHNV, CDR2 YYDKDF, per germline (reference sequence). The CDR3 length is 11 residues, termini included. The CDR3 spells CATSRSHSSSY.

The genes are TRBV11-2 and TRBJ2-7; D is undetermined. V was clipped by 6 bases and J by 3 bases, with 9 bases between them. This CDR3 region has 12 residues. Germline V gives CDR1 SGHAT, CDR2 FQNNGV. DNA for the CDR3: TGTGCCAGCAGAGATCCCAGCTACGAGCAGTACTTC. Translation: CASRDPSYEQYF.

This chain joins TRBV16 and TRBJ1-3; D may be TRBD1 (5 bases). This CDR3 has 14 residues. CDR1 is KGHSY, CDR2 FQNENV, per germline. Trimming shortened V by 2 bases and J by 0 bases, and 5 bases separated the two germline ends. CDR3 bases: TGTGCCAGCAGCCAAGACAGCTCTGGAAACACCATATATTTT. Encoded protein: CASSQDSSGNTIYF.

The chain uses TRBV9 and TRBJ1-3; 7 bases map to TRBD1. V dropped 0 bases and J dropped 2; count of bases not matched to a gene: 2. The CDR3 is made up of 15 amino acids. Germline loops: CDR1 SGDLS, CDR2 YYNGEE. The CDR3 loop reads CASSVGQGAGNTIYF. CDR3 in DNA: TGTGCCAGCAGCGTAGGACAGGGAGCTGGAAACACCATATATTTT.

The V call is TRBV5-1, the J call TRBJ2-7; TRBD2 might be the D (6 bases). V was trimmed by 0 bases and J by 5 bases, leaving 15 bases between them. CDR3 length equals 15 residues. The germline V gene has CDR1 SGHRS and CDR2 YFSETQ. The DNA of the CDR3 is TGCGCCAGCAGCTTGGGGAGGGACTGGGGGAACGAGCAGTACTTC. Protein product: CASSLGRDWGNEQYF.

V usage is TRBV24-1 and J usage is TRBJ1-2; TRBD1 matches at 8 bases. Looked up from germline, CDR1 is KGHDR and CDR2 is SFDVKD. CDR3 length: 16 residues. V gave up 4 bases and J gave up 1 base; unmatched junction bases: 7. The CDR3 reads CATSDSGGTINYGYTF. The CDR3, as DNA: TGTGCCACCAGTGACTCAGGGGGCACCATTAACTATGGCTACACCTTC.

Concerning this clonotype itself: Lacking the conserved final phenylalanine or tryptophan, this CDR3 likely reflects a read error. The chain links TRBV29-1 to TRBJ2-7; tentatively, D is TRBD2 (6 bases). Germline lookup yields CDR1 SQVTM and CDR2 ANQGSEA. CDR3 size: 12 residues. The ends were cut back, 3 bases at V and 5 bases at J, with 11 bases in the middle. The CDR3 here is CSVERDPHEQYL. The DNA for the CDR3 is TGCAGCGTTGAGCGGGACCCCCACGAGCAGTACCTC.

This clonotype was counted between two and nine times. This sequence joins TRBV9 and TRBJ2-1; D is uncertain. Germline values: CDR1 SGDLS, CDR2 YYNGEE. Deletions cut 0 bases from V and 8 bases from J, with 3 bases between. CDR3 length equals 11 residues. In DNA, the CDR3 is TGTGCCAGCAGCGTAGGGCATGAGCAGTTCTTC. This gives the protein CASSVGHEQFF. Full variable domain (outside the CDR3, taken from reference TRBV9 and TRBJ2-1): DSGVTQTPKHLITATGQRVTLRCSPRSGDLSVYWYQQSLDQGLQFLIQYYNGEERAKGNILERFSAQQFPDLHSELNLSSLELGDSALYFCASSVGHEQFFGPGTRLTVL.

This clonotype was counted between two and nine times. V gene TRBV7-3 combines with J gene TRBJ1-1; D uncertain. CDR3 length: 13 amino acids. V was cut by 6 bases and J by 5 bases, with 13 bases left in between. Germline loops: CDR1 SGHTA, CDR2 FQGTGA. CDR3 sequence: CASSFTIGTEAFF. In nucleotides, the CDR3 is TGTGCCAGCAGTTTTACGATCGGGACTGAAGCTTTCTTT.

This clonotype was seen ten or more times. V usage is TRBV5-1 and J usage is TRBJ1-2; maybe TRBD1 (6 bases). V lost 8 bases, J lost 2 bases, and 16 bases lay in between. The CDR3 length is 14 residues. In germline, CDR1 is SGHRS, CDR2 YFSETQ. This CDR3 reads CARPRTEQNYGYTF. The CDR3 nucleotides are TGCGCCAGACCACGGACAGAACAGAACTATGGCTACACCTTC.

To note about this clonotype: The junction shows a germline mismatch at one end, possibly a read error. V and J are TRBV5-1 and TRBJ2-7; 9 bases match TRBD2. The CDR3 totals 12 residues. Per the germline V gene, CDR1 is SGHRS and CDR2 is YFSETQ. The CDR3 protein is CASSGRIYEQYF. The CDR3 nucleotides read TGTGCCAGCAGCGGGAGGATCTACGAGCAGTACTTC.

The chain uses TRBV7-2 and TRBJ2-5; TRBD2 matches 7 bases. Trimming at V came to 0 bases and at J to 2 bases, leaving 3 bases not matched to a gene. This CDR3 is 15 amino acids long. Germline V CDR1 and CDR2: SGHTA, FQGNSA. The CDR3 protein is CASSLASGNQETQYF. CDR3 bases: TGTGCCAGCAGCTTAGCGAGCGGGAATCAAGAGACCCAGTACTTC.

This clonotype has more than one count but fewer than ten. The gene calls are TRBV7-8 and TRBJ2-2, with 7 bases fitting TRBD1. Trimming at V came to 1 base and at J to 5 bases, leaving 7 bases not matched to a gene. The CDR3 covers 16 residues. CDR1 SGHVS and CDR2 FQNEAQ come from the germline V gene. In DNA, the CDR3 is TGTGCCAGCAGCTTAGAGAGGGGGCGCGATACCGGGGAGCTGTTTTTT. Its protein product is CASSLERGRDTGELFF.

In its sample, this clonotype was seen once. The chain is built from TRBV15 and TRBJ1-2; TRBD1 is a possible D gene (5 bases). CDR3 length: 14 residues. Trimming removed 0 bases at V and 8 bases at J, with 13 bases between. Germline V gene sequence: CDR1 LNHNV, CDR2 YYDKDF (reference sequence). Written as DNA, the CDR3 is TGTGCCACCAGCAGAGATTACGGGGGTGAAGGCTACACCTTC. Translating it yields CATSRDYGGEGYTF.

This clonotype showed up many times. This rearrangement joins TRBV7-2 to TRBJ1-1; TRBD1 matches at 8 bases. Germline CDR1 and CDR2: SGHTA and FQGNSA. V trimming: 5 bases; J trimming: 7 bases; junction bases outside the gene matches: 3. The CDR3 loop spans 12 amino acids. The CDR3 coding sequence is TGTGCCAGCAGCAGGACAGGGATTGAAGCTTTCTTT. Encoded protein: CASSRTGIEAFF.